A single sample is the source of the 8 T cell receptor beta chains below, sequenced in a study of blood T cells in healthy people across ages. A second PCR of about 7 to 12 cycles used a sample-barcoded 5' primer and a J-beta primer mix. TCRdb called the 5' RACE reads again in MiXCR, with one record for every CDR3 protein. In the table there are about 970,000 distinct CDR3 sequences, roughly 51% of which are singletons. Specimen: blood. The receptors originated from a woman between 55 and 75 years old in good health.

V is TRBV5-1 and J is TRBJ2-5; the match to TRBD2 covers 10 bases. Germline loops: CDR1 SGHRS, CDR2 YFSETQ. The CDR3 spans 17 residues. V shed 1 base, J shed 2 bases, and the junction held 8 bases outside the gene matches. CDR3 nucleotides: TGCGCCAGCAGCTTGCCCTTAGCGGGAGGAAGGCAAGAGACCCAGTACTTC. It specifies CASSLPLAGGRQETQYF. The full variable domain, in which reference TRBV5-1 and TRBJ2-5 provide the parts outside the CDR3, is KAGVTQTPRYLIKTRGQQVTLSCSPISGHRSVSWYQQTPGQGLQFLFEYFSETQRNKGNFPGRFSGRQFSNSRSEMNVSTLELGDSALYLCASSLPLAGGRQETQYFGPGTRLLVL.

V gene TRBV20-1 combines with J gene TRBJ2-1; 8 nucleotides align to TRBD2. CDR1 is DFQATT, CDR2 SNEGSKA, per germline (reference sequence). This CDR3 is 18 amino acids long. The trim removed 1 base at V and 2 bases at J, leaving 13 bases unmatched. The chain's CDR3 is CSARVASGGTRTYNEQFF. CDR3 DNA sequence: TGCAGTGCTAGAGTAGCAAGCGGGGGCACCAGAACCTACAATGAGCAGTTCTTC.

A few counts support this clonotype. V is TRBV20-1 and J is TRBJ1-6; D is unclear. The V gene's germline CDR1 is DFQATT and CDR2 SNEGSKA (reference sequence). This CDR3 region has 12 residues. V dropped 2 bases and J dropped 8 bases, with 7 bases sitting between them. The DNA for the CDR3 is TGCAGTGCTAGAATCCCGGATTCACCCCTCCACTTT. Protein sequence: CSARIPDSPLHF.

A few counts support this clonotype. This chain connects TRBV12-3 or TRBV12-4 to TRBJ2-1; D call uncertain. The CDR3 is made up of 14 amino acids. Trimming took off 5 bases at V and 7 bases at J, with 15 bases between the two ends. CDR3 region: CASSPSRSGNEQFF. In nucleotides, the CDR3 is TGTGCCAGCAGTCCCTCTCGGTCGGGTAATGAGCAGTTCTTC.

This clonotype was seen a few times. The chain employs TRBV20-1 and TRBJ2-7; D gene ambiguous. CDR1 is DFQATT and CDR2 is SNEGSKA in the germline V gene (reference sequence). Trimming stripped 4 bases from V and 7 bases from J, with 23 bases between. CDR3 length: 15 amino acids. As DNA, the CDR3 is TGCAGTGCTAAAGATTTAACGGAGTCCTACAATGAGCAGTACTTC. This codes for CSAKDLTESYNEQYF.

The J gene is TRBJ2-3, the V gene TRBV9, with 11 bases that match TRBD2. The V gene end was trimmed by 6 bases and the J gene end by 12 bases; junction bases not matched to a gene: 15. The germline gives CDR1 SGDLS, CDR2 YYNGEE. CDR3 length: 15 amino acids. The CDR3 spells CASNTMGLAAKTQYF. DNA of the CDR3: TGTGCCAGCAACACGATGGGACTAGCGGCCAAGACCCAGTATTTT. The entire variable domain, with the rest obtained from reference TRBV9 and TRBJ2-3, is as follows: DSGVTQTPKHLITATGQRVTLRCSPRSGDLSVYWYQQSLDQGLQFLIQYYNGEERAKGNILERFSAQQFPDLHSELNLSSLELGDSALYFCASNTMGLAAKTQYFGPGTRLTVL.

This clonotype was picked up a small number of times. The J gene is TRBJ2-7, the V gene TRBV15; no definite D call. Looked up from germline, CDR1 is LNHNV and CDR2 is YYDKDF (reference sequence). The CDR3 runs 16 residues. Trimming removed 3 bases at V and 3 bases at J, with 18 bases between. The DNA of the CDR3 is TGTGCCACCAGCAGCATGGCCTTTGGGTTTGACTACGAGCAGTACTTC. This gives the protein CATSSMAFGFDYEQYF.

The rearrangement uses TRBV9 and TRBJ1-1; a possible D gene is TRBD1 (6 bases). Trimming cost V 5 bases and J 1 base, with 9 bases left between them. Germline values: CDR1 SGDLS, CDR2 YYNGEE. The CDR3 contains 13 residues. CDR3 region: CASRGQQNTEAFF. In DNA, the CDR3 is TGTGCCAGCAGAGGACAGCAGAACACTGAAGCTTTCTTT.